The source of this T cell receptor (beta chain) is a study of blood T cell repertoires in COVID-19. Only in-frame clones appear in the TCRdb table, and some are missing; sequencing was by immunoSEQ multiplex PCR. The repertoire holds some 180,000 clones, with 70% to 80% as singletons. V was shortened by 4 bases and J by 5 bases, with 14 bases between the two germline ends. The CDR3 totals 14 residues. Per the germline V gene, CDR1 is MNHEY and CDR2 is SMNVEV (reference sequence). This clone was seen once. Self-reported history from a screening survey and questionnaire set each donor's cohort. The rearrangement joins TRBV27 to TRBJ1-2, with D possibly matching TRBD1 (6 bases). This receptor was identified in a man between 60 and 75 years old who had been exposed to COVID-19. The sample taken for sequencing was PBMCs or T cells enriched from blood (not recorded which). CDR3 amino acids: CASSSQRGAYGYTF. The CDR3 coding sequence is TGTGCCAGCAGTTCCCAGCGGGGGGCTTATGGCTACACCTTC.